The rows below give T cell receptor beta chains drawn from one sample of a study of blood T cell repertoires in COVID-19. Libraries were prepared by immunoSEQ multiplex PCR; TCRdb keeps only in-frame clonotypes and omits some of them. The sample lists 56,000 or so clones; 79% were seen once. What was sequenced was peripheral blood. Receptor source: a woman in her sixties or seventies with acute or convalescent COVID-19. The CDR3 runs from the conserved cysteine through the conserved F or W. A D gene is named only where the DNA matches it firmly. Clone size is shown for a subset of rows, as once, few, many or a class of expanded clone.

V: TRBV19; D: TRBD1; J: TRBJ2-1; size: .; DNA: TGTGCCAGTAGTATCCGGACAGGGGGGAATGAGCAGTTCTTC; CDR3: CASSIRTGGNEQFF
V: TRBV11-2; D: .; J: TRBJ2-1; size: .; DNA: TGTGCCAGCAGCTTAGATCAGGTAAATGAGCAGTTCTTC; CDR3: CASSLDQVNEQFF
V: TRBV7-9; D: TRBD1; J: TRBJ2-3; size: .; DNA: TGTGCCAGCAGCCCCGGACAGGGGGCGGATACGCAGTATTTT; CDR3: CASSPGQGADTQYF
V: TRBV3-1/TRBV3-2; D: TRBD2; J: TRBJ2-5; size: .; DNA: TGTGCCAGCAGCCAGGCGGGGGACGGGGAGACCCAGTACTTC; CDR3: CASSQAGDGETQYF
V: TRBV14; D: .; J: TRBJ1-2; size: .; DNA: TGTGCCAGCAGCCAACGGGTAATCAGATTGGGTGGCTACACCTTC; CDR3: CASSQRVIRLGGYTF
V: TRBV4-1; D: .; J: TRBJ2-5; size: .; DNA: TGCGCCAGCAGCCAAGCAAGCCAGGGAGGAAGGGGCCAAGAGACCCAGTACTTC; CDR3: CASSQASQGGRGQETQYF
V: TRBV19; D: TRBD2; J: TRBJ2-1; size: .; DNA: TGTGCCAGTAGTATGACTAGCGGAGTCGGGGATGAGCAGTTCTTC; CDR3: CASSMTSGVGDEQFF
V: TRBV9; D: TRBD1; J: TRBJ2-1; size: .; DNA: TGTGCCAGCAGCCCTCGAGGGGGACAGGAAAGAAAACGCTCCTACAATGAGCAGTTCTTC; CDR3: CASSPRGGQERKRSYNEQFF
V: TRBV5-1; D: .; J: TRBJ2-3; size: .; DNA: TGCGCCAGCAGCTTGGAGGACAGCAACACAGATACGCAGTATTTT; CDR3: CASSLEDSNTDTQYF
V: TRBV6-5; D: TRBD1; J: TRBJ1-6; size: .; DNA: TGTGCCAGCAGACCCGACAGGGGGCAAGGTTCACCCCTCCACTTT; CDR3: CASRPDRGQGSPLHF
V: TRBV20-1; D: .; J: TRBJ2-5; size: .; DNA: TGCACCGTGGGGGGAGAGACCCAGTACTTC; CDR3: CTVGGETQYF
V: TRBV7-8; D: TRBD1; J: TRBJ1-2; size: .; DNA: TGTGCCAGCAGCAGACGGGACAGTCGGGGTGATCATGGCTACACCTTC; CDR3: CASSRRDSRGDHGYTF
V: TRBV11-1; D: .; J: TRBJ1-2; size: .; DNA: TGTGCCAGCAGCTGGGGCCCACAGGATGGCTACACCTTC; CDR3: CASSWGPQDGYTF
V: TRBV3-1/TRBV3-2; D: TRBD2; J: TRBJ2-5; size: .; DNA: TGTGCCAGCAGCCACGGGACTAGCGGGGCCCAAGAGACCCAGTACTTC; CDR3: CASSHGTSGAQETQYF
V: TRBV27; D: TRBD1; J: TRBJ1-2; size: few; DNA: TGTGCCAGCGGGACAGGGGCCATCTATGGCTACACCTTC; CDR3: CASGTGAIYGYTF
V: TRBV6-5; D: TRBD2; J: TRBJ2-1; size: .; DNA: TGTGCCAGCAGATTCCTCCTTCGGGGGGACAATGAGCAGTTCTTC; CDR3: CASRFLLRGDNEQFF
V: TRBV4-2; D: TRBD1; J: TRBJ1-2; size: .; DNA: TGTGCCAGCAGCCAAGATACGGGACAGAGCTATGGCTACACCTTC; CDR3: CASSQDTGQSYGYTF
V: TRBV5-1; D: TRBD1; J: TRBJ2-7; size: .; DNA: TGCGCCAGCAGCTTCGGGACAGGGGTCTCCTACGAGCAGTACTTC; CDR3: CASSFGTGVSYEQYF
V: TRBV29-1; D: .; J: TRBJ2-7; size: .; DNA: TGCAGCGTTGGAGTAAAAAGGGGGACTACCTCCTACGAGCAGTACTTC; CDR3: CSVGVKRGTTSYEQYF
V: TRBV3-1/TRBV3-2; D: TRBD1; J: TRBJ2-1; size: .; DNA: TGTGCCAGCAGCCGGACCCCGACAGGGGAAGGTGAGCAGTTCTTC; CDR3: CASSRTPTGEGEQFF
V: TRBV5-1; D: TRBD1; J: TRBJ1-1; size: .; DNA: TGCGCCAGCAGCGCCCGCCCCCAGGGGGAGAACACTGAAGCTTTCTTT; CDR3: CASSARPQGENTEAFF
V: TRBV7-9; D: TRBD2; J: TRBJ2-5; size: few; DNA: TGTGCCAGCAGACTAGCGGGGCCTCAAGAGGCCCAGTACTTC; CDR3: CASRLAGPQEAQYF
V: TRBV6-5; D: TRBD2; J: TRBJ2-2; size: .; DNA: TGTGCCCGCAGACTAGCGGGGAGCGGCGGGGAGCTGTTTTTT; CDR3: CARRLAGSGGELFF
V: TRBV7-2; D: .; J: TRBJ1-2; size: .; DNA: TGTGCCAGCAGCTTAGCCGCTCGGACAGAGGTCTATGGCTACACCTTC; CDR3: CASSLAARTEVYGYTF
V: TRBV27; D: TRBD1; J: TRBJ1-2; size: .; DNA: TGTGCCAGCAGTACCCGGACAGGGGGAACTGGCTACACCTTC; CDR3: CASSTRTGGTGYTF
V: TRBV6-5; D: .; J: TRBJ1-1; size: large; DNA: TGTGCCAGCAGTTTATTGGGGGGGGGAACTGAAGCTTTCTTT; CDR3: CASSLLGGGTEAFF
V: TRBV27; D: TRBD1; J: TRBJ2-7; size: once; DNA: TGTGCCAGCAGTTTACAGGCAGGGGGCGGCTACGAGCAGTACTTC; CDR3: CASSLQAGGGYEQYF
V: TRBV27; D: TRBD1; J: TRBJ1-2; size: .; DNA: TGTGCCAGCAGTCCAACCACAGGGGACGGCTACACCTTC; CDR3: CASSPTTGDGYTF
V: TRBV7-2; D: TRBD2; J: TRBJ2-3; size: .; DNA: TGTGCCAGCCGGACTAGCTTAGGCACAGATACGCAGTATTTT; CDR3: CASRTSLGTDTQYF
V: TRBV5-1; D: .; J: TRBJ2-5; size: .; DNA: TGCGCCAGCAGCTTCCGGGGGGCGACCCAAGAGACCCAGTACTTC; CDR3: CASSFRGATQETQYF
V: TRBV7-6; D: .; J: TRBJ1-4; size: .; DNA: TGTGCCAGCAGCTTAGGAGGTTTTGGGGAAAAACTGTTTTTT; CDR3: CASSLGGFGEKLFF
V: TRBV11-3; D: TRBD1; J: TRBJ1-2; size: once; DNA: TGTGCCAGCAGCCTAGGGACAGGGACCACAGCAAACTATGGCTACACCTTC; CDR3: CASSLGTGTTANYGYTF
V: TRBV28; D: .; J: TRBJ1-1; size: .; DNA: TGTGCCAGCAGTCTTACCAGGGGCAAGGGGACTGAAGCTTTCTTT; CDR3: CASSLTRGKGTEAFF
V: TRBV29-1; D: .; J: TRBJ1-4; size: .; DNA: TGCAGCGTTGAGGGGCGGGGTGAAAAACTGTTTTTT; CDR3: CSVEGRGEKLFF
V: TRBV6-1; D: TRBD1; J: TRBJ2-7; size: few; DNA: TGTGCCAGCAGTGACCCCAGAGGGGGCATCTACGAGCAGTACTTC; CDR3: CASSDPRGGIYEQYF
V: TRBV11-2; D: TRBD2; J: TRBJ2-7; size: .; DNA: TGTGCCAGCAGACTGATAGCGGGGGGCCCCTACGAGCAGTACTTC; CDR3: CASRLIAGGPYEQYF
V: TRBV20-1; D: TRBD2; J: TRBJ2-1; size: .; DNA: TGCAGTGCTAGTCGGCCGGTTACTAGCGGGAGCAATGAGCAGTTCTTC; CDR3: CSASRPVTSGSNEQFF
V: TRBV19; D: .; J: TRBJ1-1; size: few; DNA: TGTGCCAGTAGTGCAGGGGTGTGGGACACTGAAGCTTTCTTT; CDR3: CASSAGVWDTEAFF
V: TRBV6-1; D: .; J: TRBJ1-1; size: .; DNA: TGTGCCAGCAGTGAAGGTCTCATTCCCGGTGAAGCTTTCTTT; CDR3: CASSEGLIPGEAFF
V: TRBV10-3; D: TRBD1; J: TRBJ1-6; size: .; DNA: TGTGCCATCAGTGATACAGGGGATAATTCACCCCTCCACTTT; CDR3: CAISDTGDNSPLHF
V: TRBV29-1; D: TRBD1; J: TRBJ1-5; size: .; DNA: TGCAGCGTGGGACAGGGGAATCAGCCCCAGCATTTT; CDR3: CSVGQGNQPQHF
V: TRBV9; D: .; J: TRBJ1-4; size: .; DNA: TGTGCCAGCAGCAGGGGGTCAGGGGAAAAACTGTTTTTT; CDR3: CASSRGSGEKLFF
V: TRBV5-1; D: .; J: TRBJ2-1; size: few; DNA: TGCGCCAGCAGCTTGGTAACTATATCATACAATGAGCAGTTCTTC; CDR3: CASSLVTISYNEQFF
V: TRBV9; D: .; J: TRBJ2-7; size: .; DNA: TGTGCCAGCAGCGTACTGGACAGCTCCTACGAGCAGTACTTC; CDR3: CASSVLDSSYEQYF
V: TRBV30; D: .; J: TRBJ1-2; size: .; DNA: TGTGCCTGGACGGAGGTGGAGGGCTACACCTTC; CDR3: CAWTEVEGYTF
V: TRBV13; D: TRBD1; J: TRBJ1-3; size: .; DNA: TGTGCCAGCAGCCAAGGGGGCCACTCTGGAAACACCATATATTTT; CDR3: CASSQGGHSGNTIYF
V: TRBV14; D: TRBD1; J: TRBJ1-1; size: .; DNA: TGTGCCAGCAGCCAATCCCGACAGGGGCCCACTGAAGCTTTCTTT; CDR3: CASSQSRQGPTEAFF
V: TRBV7-3; D: TRBD2; J: TRBJ2-2; size: .; DNA: TGTGCCAGCAGCTTATCTAGCGGGGGATCCGGGGAGCTGTTTTTT; CDR3: CASSLSSGGSGELFF
V: TRBV7-2; D: .; J: TRBJ2-7; size: .; DNA: TGTGCCAGCAGCTTGGACTCTAAGACCGAGCAGTACTTC; CDR3: CASSLDSKTEQYF